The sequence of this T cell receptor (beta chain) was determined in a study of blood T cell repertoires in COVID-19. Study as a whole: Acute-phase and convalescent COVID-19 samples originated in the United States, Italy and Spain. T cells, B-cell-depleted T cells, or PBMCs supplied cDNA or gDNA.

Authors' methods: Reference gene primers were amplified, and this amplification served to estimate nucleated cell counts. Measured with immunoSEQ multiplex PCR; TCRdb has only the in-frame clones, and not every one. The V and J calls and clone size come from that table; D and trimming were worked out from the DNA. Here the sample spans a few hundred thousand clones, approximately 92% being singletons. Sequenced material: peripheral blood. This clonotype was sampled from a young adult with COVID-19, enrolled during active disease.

Written as DNA, the CDR3 is TGTGCCAGTACGGGACAGGGACCGGGATACAATGAGCAGTTCTTC. It encodes CASTGQGPGYNEQFF. J is TRBJ2-1 and V is TRBV19; TRBD1 matches at 9 bases. V gave up 7 bases and J gave up 4 bases; unmatched junction bases: 8. The CDR3 extends over 15 amino acids. Germline V lookup: CDR1 LNHDA, CDR2 SQIVND (reference sequence).